Following are 3 T cell receptor beta chains from one sample sequenced in a study of T cell responses to AZD1222 COVID-19 vaccine. The repertoire was sequenced with immunoSEQ multiplex PCR; TCRdb's copy has only in-frame clones and lacks some. Of 90,000 to 150,000 clones detected, roughly 87% appear once; the ten largest clones hold around 2.5%. The input for sequencing was peripheral blood, taken 28 days after the second AZD1222 dose. These receptors came from an adult who received the AZD1222 COVID-19 vaccine.

The rearrangement uses TRBV6-5 and TRBJ1-2; 7 bases map to TRBD1. Losses at the gene ends were 2 bases for V and 0 bases for J; bases not matched to a gene: 0. From germline, CDR1 is MNHEY and CDR2 SVGAGI. The CDR3 loop spans 14 amino acids. In DNA form, the CDR3 reads TGTGCCAGCAGTTACCAGGGGGCTAACTATGGCTACACCTTC. Protein sequence: CASSYQGANYGYTF.

The rearrangement uses TRBV19 and TRBJ1-6; 8 nucleotides line up with TRBD1. CDR1 is LNHDA, CDR2 SQIVND, per germline (reference sequence). V shed 6 bases, J shed 9 bases, and the junction held 10 bases outside the gene matches. The CDR3 covers 15 residues. CDR3 protein: CASRRTGGGGSPLHF. The CDR3, as DNA: TGTGCCAGTAGGCGAACAGGGGGTGGTGGTTCACCCCTCCACTTT.

The chain has TRBV4-2 and TRBJ2-3, with 12 bases that match TRBD2. V was clipped by 4 bases and J by 0 bases; unmatched bases: 5. Germline CDR1 reads LGHNA; CDR2 reads YNFKEQ. There are 17 residues in the CDR3. The CDR3 DNA reads TGTGCCAGCAGCCCAGGGACTAGCGGGCCTAGCACAGATACGCAGTATTTT. Amino acid sequence: CASSPGTSGPSTDTQYF.